Listed here are 29 T cell receptor beta chains from one sample, sequenced in a study of blood T cell repertoires in COVID-19. Sequencing used immunoSEQ multiplex PCR; TCRdb keeps in-frame clones, though not all of them. The table lists some 460,000 clones, about 85% of them singletons. Sequenced: PBMCs or T cells enriched from blood (not recorded which). These receptors were collected from a woman under 30 who had recovered from COVID-19.

In DNA, the CDR3 is TGTGCCAGCGCAGGTCCTGGCAGGGGCAATCAGCCCCAGCATTTT. Protein product: CASAGPGRGNQPQHF. V and J are TRBV19 and TRBJ1-5; D is possibly TRBD1 (5 bases). There are 15 residues in the CDR3. Germline V gene sequence: CDR1 LNHDA, CDR2 SQIVND (reference sequence). Trimming cost V 9 bases and J 2 bases, with 17 bases left between them.

The gene calls are TRBV30 and TRBJ1-1; 7 positions match TRBD1. CDR3 length: 17 residues. The trim removed 0 bases at V and 4 bases at J, leaving 14 bases unmatched. From germline, CDR1 is GTSNPN and CDR2 SVGIG (reference sequence). The CDR3: CAWSVILGDRVATEAFF. CDR3 coding DNA: TGTGCCTGGAGTGTAATTTTGGGCGACAGGGTGGCCACTGAAGCTTTCTTT.

This clone turned up a few times. V and J are TRBV20-1 and TRBJ1-4; D not resolved. This CDR3 region has 16 residues. With 3 bases removed from V and 6 bases from J, the gap between germline ends came to 20 bases. Germline V lookup: CDR1 DFQATT, CDR2 SNEGSKA (reference sequence). The CDR3 spells CSASDRLSSLDEKLFF. CDR3 bases: TGCAGTGCTAGTGATAGACTCTCCAGCTTGGATGAAAAACTGTTTTTT.

CDR3 residues: CASSQEESYGYTF. DNA of the CDR3: TGTGCCAGCTCGCAGGAGGAGAGCTATGGCTACACCTTC. The chain couples TRBV28 to TRBJ1-2, with D unclear. The germline gives CDR1 MDHEN, CDR2 SYDVKM. The CDR3 covers 13 residues. Trimming removed 8 bases at V and 4 bases at J, with 14 bases between.

This chain connects TRBV3-1 (or the pseudogene TRBV3-2) to TRBJ2-7, with D perhaps matching TRBD1 (6 bases). The CDR3 runs to 18 residues. V shed 1 base and J shed 4 bases, with 23 bases lying between them. Germline V gene lookup returns CDR1 LGHDT and CDR2 YNNKEL (reference sequence). The CDR3 coding sequence is TGTGCCAGCAGCCAAGTTTACCCCGCAGGGGCCTCGATTTACGAGCAGTACTTC. It codes for CASSQVYPAGASIYEQYF.

The chain is built from TRBV19 and TRBJ1-1; 10 positions agree with TRBD1. This CDR3 spans 15 amino acids. Germline lookup yields CDR1 LNHDA and CDR2 SQIVND (reference sequence). J was trimmed by 4 bases and V by 5 bases; bases with no gene match: 7. The CDR3 loop is CASSSPDRGSTEAFF. The CDR3 bases are TGTGCCAGTAGTTCACCGGACAGGGGGTCCACTGAAGCTTTCTTT.

V and J are TRBV28 and TRBJ2-1, with D possibly being TRBD1 (6 bases). Trimming took 7 bases from V and 0 from J, leaving 19 bases between them. Germline V gene sequence: CDR1 MDHEN, CDR2 SYDVKM. CDR3 length: 17 amino acids. This chain's CDR3 is CASKGAGTLISYNEQFF. The CDR3 DNA sequence: TGTGCCAGCAAAGGAGCCGGGACACTTATCTCCTACAATGAGCAGTTCTTC.

This clone was counted between two and nine times. J is TRBJ1-6 and V is TRBV5-1; TRBD1 matches at 11 bases. This CDR3 comprises 15 residues. The trim removed 3 bases at V and 11 bases at J, leaving 7 bases unmatched. The germline CDR1 and CDR2 sequences are SGHRS and YFSETQ. CDR3 sequence reads: CASSSGTGGVAPLHF. The CDR3 region has the DNA TGCGCCAGCAGCTCCGGGACAGGGGGAGTAGCACCCCTCCACTTT.

Notes on this clone: The same CDR3 arises from other DNA sequences in this sample as well. The rearrangement uses TRBV5-1 and TRBJ2-1; 10 nucleotides align to TRBD1. This CDR3 has 14 residues. V shed 0 bases, J shed 6 bases, and the junction held 0 bases outside the gene matches. Looked up from germline, CDR1 is SGHRS and CDR2 is YFSETQ. CDR3 nucleotides: TGCGCCAGCAGCTTGGGGACAGGGGGCAATGAGCAGTTCTTC. It codes for CASSLGTGGNEQFF.

Points on this clone: Germline and junction disagree at one end, which may indicate a read error. CDR3 DNA: TGTGCCAGCCAGGGGTCGTACACCGGGGAGCTGCTTTTT. Translated: CASQGSYTGELLF. The V call is TRBV2, the J call TRBJ2-2; perhaps TRBD1 as D (6 bases). From germline, CDR1 is SNHLY and CDR2 FYNNEI. The CDR3 covers 13 residues.

The CDR3, as DNA: TGTGCCAGCAGCTTGGGGACTAGCGGGATCTACGAGCAGTACTTC. Its translation is CASSLGTSGIYEQYF. The V and J genes are TRBV5-4 and TRBJ2-7; 12 bases align to TRBD2. The CDR3 contains 15 residues. Germline CDR1 and CDR2: SGHNT and YYREEE (reference sequence). Unmatched junction bases numbered 1, after V lost 0 bases and J lost 3 bases.

This clone appeared a single time. The V call is TRBV5-1, the J call TRBJ2-1; D might be TRBD1 (6 bases). The germline V gene encodes CDR1 SGHRS and CDR2 YFSETQ. V was clipped by 2 bases and J by 4 bases, with 13 bases between them. The CDR3 loop spans 15 amino acids. The CDR3 DNA reads TGCGCCAGCAGCTTTGACAGGCCTGATTACAATGAGCAGTTCTTC. Its translation is CASSFDRPDYNEQFF.

This clone is a singleton in its sample. This sequence joins TRBV4-2 and TRBJ1-2; 7 bases fit TRBD1. CDR1 and CDR2 from the germline V gene are LGHNA and YNFKEQ. The CDR3 covers 13 residues. V gave up 5 bases and J gave up 5 bases; unmatched junction bases: 5. The CDR3 sequence: CASSDDRVYGYTF. In DNA form, the CDR3 reads TGTGCCAGCAGCGATGACAGGGTTTATGGCTACACCTTC.

The chain combines TRBV2 with TRBJ1-3, with 8 bases aligning to TRBD1. The CDR3 length is 15 residues. Trimming removed 7 bases from V and 3 bases from J; junction bases left unmatched: 8. Germline V lookup: CDR1 SNHLY, CDR2 FYNNEI. The CDR3 is CASTGQGAFGNTIYF. The DNA of the CDR3 is TGTGCCAGCACGGGGCAGGGGGCGTTTGGAAACACCATATATTTT.

The chain combines TRBV28 with TRBJ1-1; D remains unclear. Trimming pared 8 bases from V and 1 base from J, leaving 11 bases between. The germline V gene encodes CDR1 MDHEN and CDR2 SYDVKM. The CDR3 totals 13 residues. CDR3 DNA sequence: TGTGCCAGCGTACCGACACGGAACACTGAAGCTTTCTTT. This encodes CASVPTRNTEAFF.

The J gene is TRBJ2-7, the V gene TRBV13, with TRBD1 identical over 9 bases. V gave up 5 bases and J gave up 3 bases; unmatched junction bases: 8. CDR3 length: 15 residues. CDR1 and CDR2 (germline): PRHDT, FYEKMQ (reference sequence). This CDR3 is CASSLKGQGNYEQYF. The CDR3 region has the DNA TGTGCCAGCAGCCTAAAGGGACAGGGTAACTACGAGCAGTACTTC.

The chain recombines TRBV15 with TRBJ1-2, with 8 bases fitting TRBD1. Germline trimming cut 3 bases from V and 4 bases from J; bases unmatched to any gene: 7. CDR1 and CDR2 (germline): LNHNV, YYDKDF (reference sequence). The CDR3 is 15 residues long. CDR3 protein: CATSSRGRGSYGYTF. The CDR3, as DNA: TGTGCCACCAGCAGCAGGGGGCGTGGGTCCTATGGCTACACCTTC.

The chain couples TRBV7-9 to TRBJ1-5; D gene unclear. CDR1 is SEHNR, CDR2 FQNEAQ, per germline (reference sequence). Trimming stripped 5 bases from V and 6 bases from J, with 14 bases between. This CDR3 is 14 amino acids long. The CDR3 region has the DNA TGTGCCAGCAGCGCAGCAGGAGAGGGTCAGCCCCAGCATTTT. Protein product: CASSAAGEGQPQHF.

The CDR3 DNA reads TGTGCCAGCAGTAGCGGGGGGTTCAATGAGCAGTTCTTC. Its translation is CASSSGGFNEQFF. The chain has TRBV7-2 and TRBJ2-1; 10 nucleotides agree with TRBD2. The ends lost 6 bases at V and 6 bases at J; junction bases unmatched: 2. CDR1 and CDR2 (germline): SGHTA, FQGNSA. There are 13 residues in the CDR3.

V gene TRBV5-1 combines with J gene TRBJ1-2; D gene unclear. CDR3 length: 13 amino acids. The germline V gene has CDR1 SGHRS and CDR2 YFSETQ. Trimming stripped 0 bases from V and 4 bases from J, with 7 bases between. The CDR3 DNA reads as TGCGCCAGCAGCTTGGCCCAGATCTATGGCTACACCTTC. Its translation: CASSLAQIYGYTF.

CDR3 bases: TGCAGCGTTGCTAGATTGGCGGACTACAATGAGCAGTTCTTC. Translation gives CSVARLADYNEQFF. The chain recombines TRBV29-1 with TRBJ2-1; D gene ambiguous. V was pared by 4 bases and J by 3 bases, with 13 bases between. Germline V gene lookup returns CDR1 SQVTM and CDR2 ANQGSEA. This CDR3 has 14 amino acids.

This sequence joins TRBV5-1 and TRBJ2-3, with 7 positions matching TRBD2. The germline V gene has CDR1 SGHRS and CDR2 YFSETQ. The trim removed 2 bases at V and 2 bases at J, leaving 11 bases unmatched. The CDR3 length is 17 residues. CDR3 sequence: CASSFYTGGSNTDTQYF. CDR3 bases: TGCGCCAGCAGCTTCTATACCGGGGGGTCTAACACAGATACGCAGTATTTT.

The gene calls are TRBV2 and TRBJ1-6; tentative D call: TRBD1 (6 bases). This CDR3 has 15 amino acids. Trimming stripped 7 bases from V and 7 bases from J, with 17 bases between. Germline-derived CDR1 and CDR2 are SNHLY and FYNNEI. The CDR3 protein is CASIRGSGYNSPLHF. The CDR3 DNA sequence: TGTGCCAGCATTAGGGGGTCAGGATACAATTCACCCCTCCACTTT.

As concerns this clone: Other DNA sequences in this sample translate to the same CDR3. The V gene is TRBV19, the J gene TRBJ2-5, with D unclear. This CDR3 spans 13 amino acids. V was clipped by 3 bases and J by 4 bases, with 9 bases between them. Germline V gives CDR1 LNHDA, CDR2 SQIVND (reference sequence). The CDR3 protein is CASSIVRGETQYF. The CDR3 DNA sequence: TGTGCCAGTAGTATCGTGCGTGGAGAGACCCAGTACTTC.

The CDR3 sequence is CASSLNRGGDYGYTF. The CDR3 nucleotides are TGTGCCAGCAGTTTAAACCGAGGAGGCGACTATGGCTACACCTTC. The chain employs TRBV27 and TRBJ1-2; D gene uncertain. Germline V gives CDR1 MNHEY, CDR2 SMNVEV (reference sequence). V lost 2 bases and J 3 bases, leaving 13 bases between the germline ends. There are 15 residues in the CDR3.

V and J are TRBV6-5 and TRBJ1-3, with D possibly being TRBD1 (5 bases). V was shortened by 7 bases and J by 1 base, with 14 bases between the two germline ends. Germline V gives CDR1 MNHEY, CDR2 SVGAGI. This CDR3 has 15 residues. DNA for the CDR3: TGTGCCAGCACTCCACAGGAGCAATCTGGAAACACCATATATTTT. Its protein is CASTPQEQSGNTIYF.

The genes are TRBV10-3 and TRBJ2-1; 7 bases line up with TRBD2. Germline V gene lookup returns CDR1 ENHRY and CDR2 SYGVKD. J lost 10 bases, V lost 4 bases, and 7 bases had no gene match. The CDR3 loop spans 13 amino acids. CDR3 loop: CAISGSPGLEQFF. The CDR3, as DNA: TGTGCCATCAGTGGTTCCCCGGGACTAGAGCAGTTCTTC.

The chain links TRBV4-1 to TRBJ1-4, with D possibly matching TRBD1 (5 bases). Trimming removed 0 bases from V and 0 bases from J, with 11 bases in between. In germline, CDR1 is MGHRA, CDR2 YSYEKL. The CDR3 length is 17 residues. The CDR3 is CASSQEGHLATNEKLFF. DNA for the CDR3: TGCGCCAGCAGCCAAGAGGGGCACCTAGCAACTAATGAAAAACTGTTTTTT.

The CDR3 loop reads CASSSPWGEREQFF. The CDR3 DNA reads as TGTGCCAGCAGTTCTCCCTGGGGAGAGAGGGAGCAGTTCTTC. The rearrangement links TRBV7-9 to TRBJ2-1, with D possibly TRBD2 on 5 matching bases. The CDR3 is 14 residues long. V was pared by 6 bases and J by 10 bases, with 19 bases between. The germline V gene encodes CDR1 SEHNR and CDR2 FQNEAQ (reference sequence).